This T cell receptor (beta chain) was recorded in a study of T cells in Graves' hyperthyroidism and ophthalmopathy. With regard to this clonotype: What it recognizes is unknown. This CDR3 is missing its conserved last phenylalanine or tryptophan, likely due to a read error. No DNA is shown, since the ends of the CDR3 on it are uncertain; the CDR3 is the one TCRdb lists.

The investigators amplified TCR beta CDR3 regions from RNA transcripts. TCR CDR3 regions were first amplified by RT-PCR with HTBI primers. MiXCR was run by TCRdb on the multiplex PCR reads, yielding one entry per CDR3 protein. The table includes some 800,000 distinct CDR3 sequences, over 35% detected once. It was considered stable Graves' hyperthyroidism when ophthalmopathy did not progress within 18 months. Those with hyperthyroidism were 18 to 65 years old, newly diagnosed, and ill for under 2 months. The CDR3 sequence runs 11 residues, both termini included. Germline CDR1 reads SNHLY; CDR2 reads FYNNEI. Broader study findings: Blood also contained most expanded thyroid clonotypes above 0.001. Before onset, ophthalmopathy was predicted by the model a median around 6.5 months earlier.

Sequenced sample: blood. The origin of this receptor is a young man with Graves' hyperthyroidism. This chain uses TRBV2 with TRBJ2-2. CDR3 sequence: CASSGHRGAVV.